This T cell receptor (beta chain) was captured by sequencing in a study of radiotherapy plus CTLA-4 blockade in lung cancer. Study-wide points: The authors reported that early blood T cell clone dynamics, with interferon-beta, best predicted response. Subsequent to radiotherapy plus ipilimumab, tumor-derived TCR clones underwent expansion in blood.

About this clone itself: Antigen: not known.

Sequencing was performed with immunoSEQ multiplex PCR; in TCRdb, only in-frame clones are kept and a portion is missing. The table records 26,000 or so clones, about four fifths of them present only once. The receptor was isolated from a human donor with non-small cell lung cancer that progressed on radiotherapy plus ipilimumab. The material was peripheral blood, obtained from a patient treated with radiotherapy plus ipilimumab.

CDR3 sequence: CASSLAGYTDTQYF. CDR3 nucleotides: TGTGCCAGCAGTTTAGCGGGATACACAGATACGCAGTATTTT. The chain employs TRBV27 and TRBJ2-3; tentatively, D is TRBD2 (6 bases). Deletions cut 2 bases from V and 2 bases from J, with 8 bases between. Looked up from germline, CDR1 is MNHEY and CDR2 is SMNVEV (reference sequence). CDR3 length: 14 residues.